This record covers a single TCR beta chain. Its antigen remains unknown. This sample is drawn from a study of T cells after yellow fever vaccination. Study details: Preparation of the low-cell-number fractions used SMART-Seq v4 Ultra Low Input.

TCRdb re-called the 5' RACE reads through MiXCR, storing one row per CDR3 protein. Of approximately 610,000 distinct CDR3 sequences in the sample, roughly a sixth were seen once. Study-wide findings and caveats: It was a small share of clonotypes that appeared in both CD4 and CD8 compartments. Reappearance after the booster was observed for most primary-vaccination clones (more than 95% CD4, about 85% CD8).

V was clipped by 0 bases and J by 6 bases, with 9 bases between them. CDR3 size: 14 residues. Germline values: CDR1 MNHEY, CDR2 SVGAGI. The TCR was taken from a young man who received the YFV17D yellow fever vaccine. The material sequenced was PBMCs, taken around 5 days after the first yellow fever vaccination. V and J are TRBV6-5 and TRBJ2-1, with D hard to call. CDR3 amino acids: CASSYSAAPNEQFF. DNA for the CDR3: TGTGCCAGCAGTTACTCGGCAGCTCCCAATGAGCAGTTCTTC.